This is a list of T cell receptor beta chains from one sample in a study of beta chain features in type 1 diabetes. Clones were read by immunoSEQ multiplex PCR, and TCRdb kept only the in-frame ones, dropping some. The sample lists hundreds of thousands of clones; over 14% were seen once. What was sequenced was naive CD4+ T cells from blood. These receptor sequences come from a young man with type 1 diabetes. Both conserved end residues are part of each CDR3. Fields, in order: V gene, D gene, J gene, CDR3 protein. A D gene is named only where the DNA matches it firmly.

v_call: TRBV27; d_call: TRBD2; j_call: TRBJ2-1; cdr3_aa: CASSLLAGGYNEQFF
v_call: TRBV30; d_call: TRBD1; j_call: TRBJ2-3; cdr3_aa: CAWSTGGSTDTQYF
v_call: TRBV30; d_call: TRBD2; j_call: TRBJ2-1; cdr3_aa: CACRGGAGAGGEQFF
v_call: TRBV2; d_call: TRBD2; j_call: TRBJ2-2; cdr3_aa: CASTPRGGVTGELFF
v_call: TRBV10-3; d_call: TRBD1; j_call: TRBJ2-2; cdr3_aa: CAISVGQGTNTGELFF
v_call: TRBV4-3; d_call: -; j_call: TRBJ1-2; cdr3_aa: CASSQDNTEYGYTF
v_call: TRBV15; d_call: -; j_call: TRBJ2-7; cdr3_aa: CATSIRAKGFEQYF
v_call: TRBV4-1; d_call: TRBD2; j_call: TRBJ2-1; cdr3_aa: CASRRSSGLNNEQFF
v_call: TRBV18; d_call: TRBD2; j_call: TRBJ2-3; cdr3_aa: CASSPPQAGGDTQYF
v_call: TRBV28; d_call: -; j_call: TRBJ2-7; cdr3_aa: CASSLSPGAPYEQYF
v_call: TRBV7-9; d_call: TRBD2; j_call: TRBJ2-2; cdr3_aa: CASSPTSGKAGELFF
v_call: TRBV2; d_call: -; j_call: TRBJ1-6; cdr3_aa: CASSEPGSPLHF
v_call: TRBV19; d_call: -; j_call: TRBJ2-3; cdr3_aa: CASGLDTQYF
v_call: TRBV25-1; d_call: -; j_call: TRBJ1-2; cdr3_aa: CASSEQANYGYTF
v_call: TRBV28; d_call: -; j_call: TRBJ2-3; cdr3_aa: CASRTAGAPSTDTQYF